This T cell receptor (beta chain) stems from a study of spatial heterogeneity in lung cancer. CDR3 size: 13 residues. Trimming took off 10 bases at V and 5 bases at J, with 17 bases between the two ends. The germline gives CDR1 MNHEY, CDR2 SVGAGI. TCRdb reprocessed the 5' RACE reads via MiXCR and lists one record per CDR3 protein. The sample has 60,000 to 80,000 distinct CDR3 sequences, less than 15% seen once. Time point indicated: sample taken at primary tumor resection. Sequencing of whole RNA from tumor, nontumor lung or frozen PBMC involved no sorting. The sequenced sample was PBMCs, obtained at surgery. V is TRBV6-5 and J is TRBJ1-1; D gene ambiguous. This clonotype was sampled from a male donor with early-stage non-small cell lung cancer. CDR3 coding DNA: TGTGCCACGCGGGGTTGGGGAGGGACTGAAGCTTTCTTT. Its protein is CATRGWGGTEAFF.